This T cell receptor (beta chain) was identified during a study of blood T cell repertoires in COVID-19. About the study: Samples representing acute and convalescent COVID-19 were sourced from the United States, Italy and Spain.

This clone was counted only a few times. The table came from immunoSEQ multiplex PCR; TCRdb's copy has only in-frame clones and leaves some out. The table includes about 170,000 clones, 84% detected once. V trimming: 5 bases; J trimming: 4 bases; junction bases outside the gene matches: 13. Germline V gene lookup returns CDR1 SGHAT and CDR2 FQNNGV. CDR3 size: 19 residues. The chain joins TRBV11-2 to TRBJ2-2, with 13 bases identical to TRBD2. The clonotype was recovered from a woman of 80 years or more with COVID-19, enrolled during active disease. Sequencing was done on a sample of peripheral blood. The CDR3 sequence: CASSPRGLAGALGTGELFF. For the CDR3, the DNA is TGTGCCAGCAGCCCCCGTGGACTAGCGGGAGCTTTGGGCACCGGGGAGCTGTTTTTT. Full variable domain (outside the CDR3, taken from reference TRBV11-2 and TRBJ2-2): EAGVAQSPRYKIIEKRQSVAFWCNPISGHATLYWYQQILGQGPKLLIQFQNNGVVDDSQLPKDRFSAERLKGVDSTLKIQPAKLEDSAVYLCASSPRGLAGALGTGELFFGEGSRLTVL.